This TCR beta chain was sequenced for a study of spatial heterogeneity in lung cancer. Study as a whole: The study observed each unique TCR and UMI combination more than ten times on average in raw reads.

One entry per CDR3 protein results from TCRdb running MiXCR on the 5' RACE reads. The table includes approximately 56,000 distinct CDR3 sequences, 6% to 8.5% detected once. The ends were cut back, 5 bases at V and 6 bases at J, with 7 bases in the middle. From germline, CDR1 is MNHNY and CDR2 SVGAGI (reference sequence). The CDR3 extends over 11 amino acids. As for time point: blood at routine non-recurrence follow-up after resection. Researchers sequenced whole RNA taken from tumor, nontumor lung or frozen PBMC without sorting. The TCR comes from a female donor with early-stage non-small cell lung cancer. The source was PBMCs, collected at follow-up. The rearrangement links TRBV6-6 to TRBJ1-2; D ambiguous. CDR3 coding DNA: TGTGCCAGCAGTCCCCAGGATGGCTACACCTTC. This translates into CASSPQDGYTF.